This T cell receptor (beta chain) was retrieved from a study of blood T cell repertoires in COVID-19. For the study at large: Samples representing acute and convalescent COVID-19 were sourced from the United States, Italy and Spain. T cells, B-cell-depleted T cells, or PBMCs supplied cDNA or gDNA.

Original data processing: Reference gene primer amplification in the assay estimated nucleated cell counts. Sequencing used immunoSEQ multiplex PCR; TCRdb keeps in-frame clones, though not all of them. V and J calls and clone size follow that table, whereas D and trimming were derived from the DNA. The sample includes about 170,000 clones, approximately 92% of them seen just once. V lost 8 bases to trimming and J lost 12 bases; unmatched junction nucleotides: 17. Germline CDR1 and CDR2: SNHLY and FYNNEI. The CDR3 sequence is 17 residues long. The sample consisted of peripheral blood. The clonotype comes from a woman in her forties or fifties with acute or convalescent COVID-19. The J gene is TRBJ2-2, the V gene TRBV2; 14 nucleotides agree with TRBD2. The CDR3 loop is CASLGVGTSGGPRKLFF. CDR3 sequence (DNA): TGTGCCAGCTTAGGGGTGGGGACTAGCGGGGGTCCCCGGAAGCTGTTTTTT.